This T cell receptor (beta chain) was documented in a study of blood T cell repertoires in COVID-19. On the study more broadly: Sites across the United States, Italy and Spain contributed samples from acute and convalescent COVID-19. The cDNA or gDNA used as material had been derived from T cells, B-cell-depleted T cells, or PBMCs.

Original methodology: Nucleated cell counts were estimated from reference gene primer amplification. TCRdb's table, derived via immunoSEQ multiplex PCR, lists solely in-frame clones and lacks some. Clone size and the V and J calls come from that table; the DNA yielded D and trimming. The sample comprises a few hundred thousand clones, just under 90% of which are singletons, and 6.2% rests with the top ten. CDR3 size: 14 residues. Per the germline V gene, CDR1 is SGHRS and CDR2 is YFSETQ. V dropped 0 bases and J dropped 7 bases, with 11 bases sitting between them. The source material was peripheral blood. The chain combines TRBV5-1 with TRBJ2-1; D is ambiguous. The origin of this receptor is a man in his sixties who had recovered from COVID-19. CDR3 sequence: CASSLDSPRNEQFF. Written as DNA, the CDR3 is TGCGCCAGCAGCTTGGATTCCCCCAGGAATGAGCAGTTCTTC.